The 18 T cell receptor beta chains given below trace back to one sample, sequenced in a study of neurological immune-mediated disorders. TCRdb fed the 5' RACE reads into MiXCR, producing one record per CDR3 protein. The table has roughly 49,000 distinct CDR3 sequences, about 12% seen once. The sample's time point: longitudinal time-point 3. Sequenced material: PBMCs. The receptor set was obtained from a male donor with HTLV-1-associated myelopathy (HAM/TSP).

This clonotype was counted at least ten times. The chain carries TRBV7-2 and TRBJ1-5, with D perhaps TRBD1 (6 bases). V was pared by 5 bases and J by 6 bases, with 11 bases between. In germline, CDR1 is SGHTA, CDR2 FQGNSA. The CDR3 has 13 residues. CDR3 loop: CASSLRGSQPQHF. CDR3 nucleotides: TGTGCCAGCAGCCTAAGGGGGAGTCAGCCCCAGCATTTT.

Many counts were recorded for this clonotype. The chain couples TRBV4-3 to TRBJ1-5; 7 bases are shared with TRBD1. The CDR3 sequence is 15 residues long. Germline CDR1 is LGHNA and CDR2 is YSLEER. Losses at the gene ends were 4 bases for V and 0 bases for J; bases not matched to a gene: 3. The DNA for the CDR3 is TGCGCCAGCAGCCCAGGGGGACATAGCAATCAGCCCCAGCATTTT. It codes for CASSPGGHSNQPQHF.

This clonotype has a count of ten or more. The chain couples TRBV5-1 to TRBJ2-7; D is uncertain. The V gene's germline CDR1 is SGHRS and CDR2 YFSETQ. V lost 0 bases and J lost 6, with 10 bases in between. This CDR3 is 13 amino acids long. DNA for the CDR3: TGCGCCAGCAGCTTGGGTGGGGTGATCGAGCAGTACTTC. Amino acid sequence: CASSLGGVIEQYF.

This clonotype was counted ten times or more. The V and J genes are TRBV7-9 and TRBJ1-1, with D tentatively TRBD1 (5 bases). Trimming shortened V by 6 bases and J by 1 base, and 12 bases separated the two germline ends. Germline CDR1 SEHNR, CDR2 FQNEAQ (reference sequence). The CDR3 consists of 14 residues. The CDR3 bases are TGTGCCAGCAGTTACCCCGGGGGGAACACTGAAGCTTTCTTT. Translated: CASSYPGGNTEAFF.

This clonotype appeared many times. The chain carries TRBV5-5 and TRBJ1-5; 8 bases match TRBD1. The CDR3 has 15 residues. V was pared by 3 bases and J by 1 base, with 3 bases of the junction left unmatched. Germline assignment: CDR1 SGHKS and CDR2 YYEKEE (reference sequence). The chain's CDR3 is CASSSTGESNQPQHF. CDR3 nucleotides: TGTGCCAGCAGCTCGACAGGGGAGAGCAATCAGCCCCAGCATTTT. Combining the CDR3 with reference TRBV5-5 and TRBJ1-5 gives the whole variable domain DAGVTQSPTHLIKTRGQQVTLRCSPISGHKSVSWYQQVLGQGPQFIFQYYEKEERGRGNFPDRFSARQFPNYSSELNVNALLLGDSALYLCASSSTGESNQPQHFGDGTRLSIL.

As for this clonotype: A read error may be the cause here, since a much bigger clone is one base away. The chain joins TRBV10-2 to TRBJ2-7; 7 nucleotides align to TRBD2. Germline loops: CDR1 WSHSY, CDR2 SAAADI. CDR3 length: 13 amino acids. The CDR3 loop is CTSRRPGRDEQYF. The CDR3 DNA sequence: TGCACCAGCCGACGTCCAGGGAGGGACGAGCAGTACTTC.

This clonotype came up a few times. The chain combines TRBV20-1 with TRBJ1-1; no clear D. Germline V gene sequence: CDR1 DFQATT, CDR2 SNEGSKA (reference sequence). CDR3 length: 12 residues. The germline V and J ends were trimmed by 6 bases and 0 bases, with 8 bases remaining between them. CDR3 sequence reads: CSAQALNTEAFF. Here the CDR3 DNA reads TGCAGTGCCCAAGCTTTGAACACTGAAGCTTTCTTT.

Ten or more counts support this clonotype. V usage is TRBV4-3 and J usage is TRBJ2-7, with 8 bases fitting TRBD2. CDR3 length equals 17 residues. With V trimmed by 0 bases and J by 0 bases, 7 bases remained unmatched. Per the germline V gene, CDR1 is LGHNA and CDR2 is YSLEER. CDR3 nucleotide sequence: TGCGCCAGCAGCCAAGATCGGACGGGAGGGAGCTCCTACGAGCAGTACTTC. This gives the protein CASSQDRTGGSSYEQYF.

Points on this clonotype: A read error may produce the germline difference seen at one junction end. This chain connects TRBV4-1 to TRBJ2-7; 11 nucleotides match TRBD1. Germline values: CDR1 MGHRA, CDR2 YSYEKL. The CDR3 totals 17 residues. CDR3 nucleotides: TGCGCCAGCAGCCAAGTCCCCTGGACAGGGGGCCCCTACGATCAGTACTTC. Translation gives CASSQVPWTGGPYDQYF.

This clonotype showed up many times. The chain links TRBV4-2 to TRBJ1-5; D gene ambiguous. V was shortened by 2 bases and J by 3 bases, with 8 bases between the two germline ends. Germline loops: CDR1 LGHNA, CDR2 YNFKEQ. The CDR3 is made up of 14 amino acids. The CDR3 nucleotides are TGTGCCAGCAGCCAAAGGAGTTACAATCAGCCCCAGCATTTT. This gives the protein CASSQRSYNQPQHF.

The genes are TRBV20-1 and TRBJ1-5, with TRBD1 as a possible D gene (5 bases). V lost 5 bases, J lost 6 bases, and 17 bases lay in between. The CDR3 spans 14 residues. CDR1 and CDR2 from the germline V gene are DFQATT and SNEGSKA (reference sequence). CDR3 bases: TGCAGTGCTTGGGACCGGGTCAGCTCTCAGCCCCAGCATTTT. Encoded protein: CSAWDRVSSQPQHF.

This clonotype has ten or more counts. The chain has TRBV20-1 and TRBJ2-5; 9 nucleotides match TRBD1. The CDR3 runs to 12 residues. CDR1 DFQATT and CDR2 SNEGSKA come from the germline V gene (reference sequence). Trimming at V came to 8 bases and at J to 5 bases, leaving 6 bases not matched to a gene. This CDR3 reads CSLEDRGETQYF. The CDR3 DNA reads TGCAGTCTAGAGGACAGGGGTGAGACCCAGTACTTC.

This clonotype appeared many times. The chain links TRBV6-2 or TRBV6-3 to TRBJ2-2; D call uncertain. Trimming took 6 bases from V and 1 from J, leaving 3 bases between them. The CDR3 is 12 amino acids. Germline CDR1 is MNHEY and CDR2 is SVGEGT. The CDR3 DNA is TGTGCCAGCAGACGGAACACCGGGGAGCTGTTTTTT. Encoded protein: CASRRNTGELFF.

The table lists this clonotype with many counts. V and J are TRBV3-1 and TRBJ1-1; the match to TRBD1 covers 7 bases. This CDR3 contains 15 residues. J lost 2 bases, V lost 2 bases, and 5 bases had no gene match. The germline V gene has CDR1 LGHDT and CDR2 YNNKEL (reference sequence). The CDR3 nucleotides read TGTGCCAGCAGCCAACTGACAGGGCCAAACACTGAAGCTTTCTTT. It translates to CASSQLTGPNTEAFF.

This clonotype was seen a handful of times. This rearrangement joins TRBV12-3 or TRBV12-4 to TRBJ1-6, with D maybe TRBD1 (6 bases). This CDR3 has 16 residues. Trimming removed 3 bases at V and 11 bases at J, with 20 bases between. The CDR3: CASSFNIQGGKTPLHF. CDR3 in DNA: TGTGCCAGCAGTTTTAACATACAGGGTGGGAAAACACCCCTCCACTTT.

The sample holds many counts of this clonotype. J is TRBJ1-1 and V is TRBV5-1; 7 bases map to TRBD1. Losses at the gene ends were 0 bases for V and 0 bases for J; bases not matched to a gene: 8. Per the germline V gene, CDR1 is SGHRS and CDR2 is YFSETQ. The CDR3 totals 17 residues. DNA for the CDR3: TGCGCCAGCAGCTTGGGGGGGACAGTCCTGATGAACACTGAAGCTTTCTTT. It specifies CASSLGGTVLMNTEAFF.

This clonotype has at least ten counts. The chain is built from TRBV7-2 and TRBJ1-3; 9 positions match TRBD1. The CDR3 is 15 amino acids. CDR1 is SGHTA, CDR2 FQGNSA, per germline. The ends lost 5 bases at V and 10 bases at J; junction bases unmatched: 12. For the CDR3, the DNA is TGTGCCAGCAGCCCACAGGGGGCACAGTTTGTGACCATATATTTT. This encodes CASSPQGAQFVTIYF.

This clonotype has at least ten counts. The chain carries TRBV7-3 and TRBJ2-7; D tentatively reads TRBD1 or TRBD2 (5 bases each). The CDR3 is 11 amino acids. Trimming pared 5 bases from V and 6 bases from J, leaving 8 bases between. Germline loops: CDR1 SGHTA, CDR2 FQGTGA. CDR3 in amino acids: CASSAGSEQYF. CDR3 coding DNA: TGTGCCAGCAGCGCAGGGAGCGAGCAGTACTTC.